Each of the 18 T cell receptor beta chains below was sequenced from the same sample in a study of T cells in tumors after PD-1 blockade. Some clones are missing from TCRdb's copy, which holds only in-frame ones; the method was immunoSEQ multiplex PCR. The sample carries 60,000 or so clones, just under 80% recorded once. Sequenced material: PBMCs, taken before anti-PD-1 treatment. Every receptor here comes from a human donor with basal cell carcinoma.

To note about this clone: Other DNA variants within this sample encode the same CDR3. The chain employs TRBV12-3 or TRBV12-4 and TRBJ1-1; D ambiguous. The CDR3 runs 13 residues. V lost 8 bases to trimming and J lost 4 bases, with 14 bases between them. CDR3 sequence: CASSSGEGTEAFF. The DNA of the CDR3 is TGTGCCAGCTCTTCCGGAGAGGGCACTGAAGCTTTCTTT.

In regard to this clone: Other nucleotide sequences from this sample produce the same CDR3. The chain has TRBV19 and TRBJ2-2; possibly TRBD1 or TRBD2 for D (6 bases each). CDR3 length: 22 residues. The germline V gene encodes CDR1 LNHDA and CDR2 SQIVND (reference sequence). Trimming took 5 bases from V and 6 from J, leaving 37 bases between them. CDR3 DNA: TGTGCCAGTAGTCTGAGTGTGGACGCCGGGAGAGGGGGTATACTGAGGTCCGGGGAGCTGTTTTTT. Protein sequence: CASSLSVDAGRGGILRSGELFF.

This chain links TRBV7-9 with TRBJ1-1; D remains unclear. Trimming left V 4 bases short and J 1 base short, with 13 bases between. Germline V lookup: CDR1 SEHNR, CDR2 FQNEAQ (reference sequence). The CDR3 runs 15 residues. The CDR3 reads CASSSLLKPNTEAFF. DNA of the CDR3: TGTGCCAGCAGCTCCCTACTAAAACCGAACACTGAAGCTTTCTTT.

The V call is TRBV4-2, the J call TRBJ2-4, with 16 bases matching TRBD2. Per germline, CDR1 LGHNA and CDR2 YNFKEQ. The junction had 5 bases not matched to a gene; V was cut back by 4 bases and J by 8 bases. CDR3 length: 16 amino acids. The CDR3 sequence: CASSLTGTSGGDIQYF. DNA of the CDR3: TGTGCCAGCAGCCTAACAGGGACTAGCGGGGGGGACATTCAGTACTTC.

The chain links TRBV19 to TRBJ1-3; D gene uncertain. The CDR3 has 13 residues. CDR1 LNHDA and CDR2 SQIVND come from the germline V gene (reference sequence). The germline V and J ends were trimmed by 5 bases and 5 bases, with 10 bases remaining between them. The CDR3: CASSHTERNTIYF. The CDR3 coding sequence is TGTGCCAGTAGTCACACCGAAAGAAACACCATATATTTT.

The count of this clone is one. The chain has TRBV19 and TRBJ2-3; 15 bases line up with TRBD2. CDR1 is LNHDA and CDR2 is SQIVND in the germline V gene (reference sequence). The trim removed 4 bases at V and 3 bases at J, leaving 8 bases unmatched. The length of the CDR3 is 18 residues. The CDR3 reads CASSTGTSGGTGTDTQYF. CDR3 DNA: TGTGCCAGTAGTACCGGGACTAGCGGGGGGACAGGGACAGATACGCAGTATTTT.

The V call is TRBV7-3, the J call TRBJ2-2; no definite D call. CDR1 is SGHTA and CDR2 is FQGTGA in the germline V gene. CDR3 length: 16 amino acids. V lost 5 bases and J lost 4, with 17 bases in between. The CDR3 nucleotides read TGTGCCAGCAGCCTTGAATCCTGGTACAGCACCGGGGAGCTGTTTTTT. As protein: CASSLESWYSTGELFF.

The chain links TRBV7-8 to TRBJ2-7; D perhaps matches TRBD2 (5 bases). This CDR3 is 14 amino acids long. Germline V gives CDR1 SGHVS, CDR2 FQNEAQ. Trimming cost V 1 base and J 5 bases, with 12 bases left between them. CDR3 in amino acids: CASSLGTRGHEQYF. As DNA, the CDR3 is TGTGCCAGCAGCTTAGGGACTCGAGGGCACGAGCAGTACTTC.

The chain recombines TRBV6-6 with TRBJ2-3; D remains ambiguous. This CDR3 has 13 amino acids. Germline CDR1 MNHNY, CDR2 SVGAGI (reference sequence). The germline V and J ends were trimmed by 10 bases and 0 bases, with 11 bases remaining between them. The CDR3: CATKPPSTDTQYF. In nucleotides, the CDR3 is TGTGCCACCAAGCCCCCCAGCACAGATACGCAGTATTTT.

The chain recombines TRBV5-1 with TRBJ1-4; tentatively, D is TRBD1 (5 bases). Germline V lookup: CDR1 SGHRS, CDR2 YFSETQ. Trimming shortened V by 7 bases and J by 6 bases, and 16 bases separated the two germline ends. The CDR3 covers 14 residues. The CDR3 protein is CASGGGQLHEKLFF. The CDR3 region has the DNA TGCGCCAGCGGGGGAGGGCAACTCCATGAAAAACTGTTTTTT.

This chain's CDR3 is CATRPFSNTEAFF. CDR3 DNA: TGTGCAACGCGTCCGTTCTCCAACACTGAAGCTTTCTTT. This chain links TRBV30 with TRBJ1-1, with D unresolved. CDR3 size: 13 residues. The germline CDR1 and CDR2 sequences are GTSNPN and SVGIG (reference sequence).

This clone has a single count. This chain links TRBV29-1 with TRBJ1-1; D remains ambiguous. The CDR3 is 13 amino acids. V lost 4 bases and J lost 1, with 10 bases in between. Germline V lookup: CDR1 SQVTM, CDR2 ANQGSEA. The CDR3 DNA reads as TGCAGCGTTGTGGGCAGACCGAACACTGAAGCTTTCTTT. It is translated as CSVVGRPNTEAFF.

The chain links TRBV27 to TRBJ2-2; D is undetermined. The CDR3 covers 14 residues. V was trimmed by 8 bases and J by 0 bases, leaving 10 bases between them. Per the germline V gene, CDR1 is MNHEY and CDR2 is SMNVEV (reference sequence). The CDR3 coding sequence is TGTGCCAGCCAAGGGTTCGCGAACACCGGGGAGCTGTTTTTT. Its translation is CASQGFANTGELFF.

The sample holds one count of this clone. The V and J genes are TRBV18 and TRBJ2-7, with D possibly being TRBD2 (5 bases). The CDR3 runs 13 residues. Deletions cut 2 bases from V and 2 bases from J, with 7 bases between. Germline loops: CDR1 KGHSH, CDR2 LQKENI. CDR3 DNA: TGTGCCAGCTCACCATCCGGGACCTACGAGCAGTACTTC. Its protein product is CASSPSGTYEQYF.

The J gene is TRBJ1-1, the V gene TRBV2; TRBD1 matches 10 bases. There are 14 residues in the CDR3. V gave up 4 bases and J gave up 7 bases; unmatched junction bases: 6. Germline-derived CDR1 and CDR2 are SNHLY and FYNNEI. In DNA, the CDR3 is TGTGCCAGCAGTGCGACAGGGGGCTTTGGTGAAGCTTTCTTT. This encodes CASSATGGFGEAFF. Supplemented by reference TRBV2 and TRBJ1-1, the full variable domain reads EPEVTQTPSHQVTQMGQEVILRCVPISNHLYFYWYRQILGQKVEFLVSFYNNEISEKSEIFDDQFSVERPDGSNFTLKIRSTKLEDSAMYFCASSATGGFGEAFFGQGTRLTVV.

The chain recombines TRBV7-9 with TRBJ1-4; maybe TRBD1 (5 bases). The CDR3 sequence is 17 residues long. Per germline, CDR1 SEHNR and CDR2 FQNEAQ (reference sequence). Trimming took 0 bases from V and 3 from J, leaving 14 bases between them. The CDR3 DNA follows: TGTGCCAGCAGCTTAGCGAGCGGGGCTACATCTAATGAAAAACTGTTTTTT. Translated: CASSLASGATSNEKLFF.

V is TRBV4-2 and J is TRBJ1-3; 9 nucleotides agree with TRBD1. Trimming at V came to 4 bases and at J to 2 bases, leaving 6 bases not matched to a gene. Germline CDR1 is LGHNA and CDR2 is YNFKEQ. There are 16 residues in the CDR3. This CDR3 is CASSRTGTGPGNTIYF. CDR3 in DNA: TGTGCCAGCAGCCGAACCGGGACAGGGCCTGGAAACACCATATATTTT.

The chain carries TRBV4-1 and TRBJ1-1, with 8 positions matching TRBD1. The CDR3 extends over 17 amino acids. Germline values: CDR1 MGHRA, CDR2 YSYEKL. V dropped 0 bases and J dropped 4; count of bases not matched to a gene: 10. The CDR3 loop is CASSQDSTGGIRTEAFF. Here the CDR3 DNA reads TGCGCCAGCAGCCAAGATAGTACAGGGGGAATTCGCACTGAAGCTTTCTTT.